The 30 T cell receptor beta chains below were found in one sample sequenced in a study of PD-1 blockade in classical Hodgkin lymphoma. Patients all relapsed after autologous stem cell transplantation, and there was variation in brentuximab vedotin exposure. Sequencing used immunoSEQ multiplex PCR; TCRdb keeps in-frame clones, though not all of them. The data show more than 140,000 clones, with 78% seen just once and 9.2% held by the top ten. Sequenced material: peripheral blood mononuclear cells (PBMCs), taken before the second cycle of nivolumab. The receptors were sampled from a human donor with classical Hodgkin lymphoma.

This clone was seen only once. V is TRBV19 and J is TRBJ1-2; unclear D gene. Per germline, CDR1 LNHDA and CDR2 SQIVND (reference sequence). This CDR3 spans 12 amino acids. V was clipped by 5 bases and J by 4 bases, with 8 bases between them. DNA for the CDR3: TGTGCCAGTAGTCCCGGAGTCTATGGCTACACCTTC. It translates to CASSPGVYGYTF.

This rearrangement joins TRBV6-5 to TRBJ2-7; D not resolved. V gave up 0 bases and J gave up 4 bases, with 10 bases separating them. The CDR3 totals 14 residues. Germline CDR1 and CDR2: MNHEY and SVGAGI. DNA for the CDR3: TGTGCCAGCAGTTACTCGTCCGGGCTATACGAGCAGTACTTC. This encodes CASSYSSGLYEQYF.

The V gene is TRBV6-5, the J gene TRBJ2-7; TRBD1 matches 9 bases. V lost 5 bases and J lost 5; bases outside the gene matches: 7. The CDR3 length is 14 residues. Germline assignment: CDR1 MNHEY and CDR2 SVGAGI. In DNA, the CDR3 is TGTGCCAGCAGTCGCCCACAGGGGGCTAACGAGCAGTACTTC. Residues: CASSRPQGANEQYF.

The chain's CDR3 is CASAGQVAIGNEKLFF. The CDR3 nucleotides read TGTGCCAGCGCAGGACAGGTGGCCATTGGTAATGAAAAACTGTTTTTT. The chain uses TRBV7-9 and TRBJ1-4; the match to TRBD1 covers 7 bases. The CDR3 length is 16 residues. V shed 8 bases, J shed 4 bases, and the junction held 13 bases outside the gene matches. CDR1 is SEHNR, CDR2 FQNEAQ, per germline (reference sequence).

The gene calls are TRBV28 and TRBJ1-1; no definite D call. V was pared by 1 base and J by 0 bases, with 9 bases between. Per the germline V gene, CDR1 is MDHEN and CDR2 is SYDVKM. This CDR3 has 15 residues. The CDR3 is CASSLSAQLNTEAFF. The DNA for the CDR3 is TGTGCCAGCAGTTTATCCGCGCAGTTGAACACTGAAGCTTTCTTT.

As regards this clone: At the DNA level, this CDR3 is encoded by other sequences in the same sample as well. The chain is built from TRBV6-5 and TRBJ1-1; 7 bases fit TRBD1. CDR1 and CDR2 from the germline V gene are MNHEY and SVGAGI. After removal of 5 bases from V and 8 bases from J, the junction contained 2 bases not matched to a gene. The CDR3 totals 11 residues. The CDR3 here is CASSRDSEAFF. In DNA, the CDR3 is TGTGCCAGCAGTCGGGACAGCGAAGCTTTCTTT.

This chain connects TRBV5-1 to TRBJ2-5; D is possibly TRBD2 (6 bases). The CDR3 totals 16 residues. V was trimmed by 1 base and J by 2 bases, leaving 15 bases between them. Germline loops: CDR1 SGHRS, CDR2 YFSETQ. Written as DNA, the CDR3 is TGCGCCAGCAGCTTGTCTGTCGGGCGGGGACAAGAGACCCAGTACTTC. Residues: CASSLSVGRGQETQYF.

Many counts were recorded for this clone. The rearrangement uses TRBV6-1 and TRBJ2-5; 11 bases are shared with TRBD2. V lost 6 bases to trimming and J lost 1 base; unmatched junction nucleotides: 4. From germline, CDR1 is MNHNS and CDR2 SASEGT. The CDR3 totals 15 residues. CDR3 coding DNA: TGTGCCAGCAGCTTACTAGCGGGGGCCCAAGAGACCCAGTACTTC. Encoded protein: CASSLLAGAQETQYF.

The chain has TRBV5-6 and TRBJ2-3; weak D call: TRBD1 (5 bases). Between the trimmed V and J ends, which lost 3 bases and 1 base, there was a span of 12 bases. Germline V gene sequence: CDR1 SGHDT, CDR2 YYEEEE. The CDR3 runs to 15 residues. The CDR3: CASSSEDTRTDTQYF. DNA of the CDR3: TGTGCCAGCAGCTCTGAGGACACTCGCACAGATACGCAGTATTTT.

The chain joins TRBV5-8 to TRBJ1-4, with D unclear. Germline CDR1 and CDR2: SGHTS and YDEGEE. The V end lost 0 bases, the J end lost 2 bases, and 5 bases lay between the germline ends. The CDR3 covers 14 residues. In DNA, the CDR3 is TGTGCCAGCAGCTTGGGATGGACTAATGAAAAACTGTTTTTT. Protein product: CASSLGWTNEKLFF.

This clone has only one observation. CDR3 DNA: TGTGCCAGCACCCTAGCCGGACTAGCGGGAAATGAGCAGTTCTTC. This translates into CASTLAGLAGNEQFF. The genes are TRBV7-2 and TRBJ2-1; 12 bases line up with TRBD2. Germline assignment: CDR1 SGHTA and CDR2 FQGNSA. CDR3 size: 15 residues. V lost 7 bases and J lost 7; bases outside the gene matches: 8.

The gene calls are TRBV11-3 and TRBJ2-5; 11 nucleotides align to TRBD1. The germline gives CDR1 SGHNT, CDR2 YENEEA. The CDR3 sequence is 16 residues long. The junction had 1 base not matched to a gene; V was cut back by 0 bases and J by 1 base. As DNA, the CDR3 is TGTGCCAGCAGCTTAGATGGGACAGGGGGCCAAGAGACCCAGTACTTC. Its translation: CASSLDGTGGQETQYF.

CDR3 region: CASSLGLRGFSYEQYF. DNA of the CDR3: TGTGCCAGCAGCTTGGGTTTGCGGGGGTTTTCCTACGAGCAGTACTTC. V and J are TRBV5-8 and TRBJ2-7, with 7 bases fitting TRBD2. Per the germline V gene, CDR1 is SGHTS and CDR2 is YDEGEE. The CDR3 spans 16 residues. V shed 0 bases, J shed 1 base, and the junction held 7 bases outside the gene matches.

The gene calls are TRBV28 and TRBJ1-1, with 8 bases matching TRBD1. Per germline, CDR1 MDHEN and CDR2 SYDVKM. There are 15 residues in the CDR3. J gave up 1 base and V 6 bases, and 7 bases lay outside the gene matches. In DNA form, the CDR3 reads TGTGCCAGCAGATACGCCGGGACAGGGAACACTGAAGCTTTCTTT. Translation: CASRYAGTGNTEAFF.

J is TRBJ2-7 and V is TRBV4-2; 16 bases match TRBD2. The CDR3 contains 20 residues. With V trimmed by 5 bases and J by 4 bases, 17 bases remained unmatched. Germline-derived CDR1 and CDR2 are LGHNA and YNFKEQ. The CDR3 DNA is TGTGCCAGCAGCATCCTCCCGGGACTAGCGGGAGGGCCTTATCTTTACGAGCAGTACTTC. This encodes CASSILPGLAGGPYLYEQYF.

This clone has only a few counts. CDR3 coding DNA: TGTGCCAGCAGAGGTGGCGGGGCTAACACCGGGGAGCTGTTTTTT. Encoded protein: CASRGGGANTGELFF. The chain employs TRBV7-9 and TRBJ2-2; a weak D match, TRBD2 (6 bases). Germline CDR1 SEHNR, CDR2 FQNEAQ (reference sequence). The CDR3 has 15 residues. Trimming removed 6 bases at V and 2 bases at J, with 13 bases between.

This chain joins TRBV19 and TRBJ1-6; TRBD1 matches 8 bases. CDR3 length: 14 amino acids. CDR1 and CDR2 from the germline V gene are LNHDA and SQIVND (reference sequence). J gave up 9 bases and V 6 bases, and 7 bases lay outside the gene matches. Written as DNA, the CDR3 is TGTGCCAGTAGCGGAACAGGGGGTATTTCACCCCTCCACTTT. Translated, it gives CASSGTGGISPLHF. Filled out from reference TRBV19 and TRBJ1-6, the complete variable domain reads DGGITQSPKYLFRKEGQNVTLSCEQNLNHDAMYWYRQDPGQGLRLIYYSQIVNDFQKGDIAEGYSVSREKKESFPLTVTSAQKNPTAFYLCASSGTGGISPLHFGNGTRLTVT.

The chain carries TRBV10-3 and TRBJ2-1; 10 nucleotides align to TRBD2. The junction had 7 bases not matched to a gene; V was cut back by 5 bases and J by 6 bases. Looked up from germline, CDR1 is ENHRY and CDR2 is SYGVKD. The CDR3 sequence is 15 residues long. As DNA, the CDR3 is TGTGCCATCAGTACAGCGGGAGGGGTCCCCAATGAGCAGTTCTTC. Its protein product is CAISTAGGVPNEQFF.

This clone has just one count. This chain joins TRBV11-2 and TRBJ2-5; 7 bases are a match to TRBD1. V lost 5 bases, J lost 6 bases, and 9 bases stayed unmatched. This CDR3 has 14 amino acids. Germline CDR1 reads SGHAT; CDR2 reads FQNNGV. The CDR3 DNA is TGTGCCAGCAGCGCACTGAGGGGGCCTCAGACCCAGTACTTC. Residues: CASSALRGPQTQYF.

In regard to this clone: Other DNA sequences within the sample encode an identical CDR3. The chain carries TRBV19 and TRBJ2-7; 8 nucleotides line up with TRBD2. The germline V gene has CDR1 LNHDA and CDR2 SQIVND (reference sequence). The CDR3 has 12 amino acids. Trimming took 3 bases from V and 6 from J; bases not matched to a gene: 1. CDR3 loop: CASSIGRGEQYF. Here the CDR3 DNA reads TGTGCCAGTAGTATCGGGAGGGGCGAGCAGTACTTC.

V gene TRBV27 combines with J gene TRBJ2-7; 7 bases fit TRBD1. This CDR3 is 16 amino acids long. V was pared by 5 bases and J by 9 bases, with 19 bases of the junction left unmatched. Per germline, CDR1 MNHEY and CDR2 SMNVEV (reference sequence). The CDR3 region is CASSRQGGEMRAAQYF. In nucleotides, the CDR3 is TGTGCCAGCAGTAGACAGGGTGGGGAGATGAGGGCTGCGCAGTACTTC.

This clone was recorded at least ten times. The chain joins TRBV5-4 to TRBJ2-7; no clear D gene. Germline assignment: CDR1 SGHNT and CDR2 YYREEE (reference sequence). The CDR3 consists of 14 residues. V was cut by 1 base and J by 2 bases, with 10 bases left in between. CDR3 amino acids: CASSLRLSPYEQYF. The CDR3 DNA is TGTGCCAGCAGCTTGAGGCTATCACCCTACGAGCAGTACTTC.

The chain joins TRBV29-1 to TRBJ2-2, with D maybe TRBD1 (6 bases). Trimming stripped 7 bases from V and 2 bases from J, with 11 bases between. Germline lookup yields CDR1 SQVTM and CDR2 ANQGSEA. The CDR3 is 13 residues long. The chain's CDR3 is CSAGHRNTGELFF. The CDR3, as DNA: TGCAGCGCGGGACACCGCAACACCGGGGAGCTGTTTTTT.

This clone has a handful of counts. The chain is built from TRBV10-3 and TRBJ2-2; D not certain. There are 15 residues in the CDR3. V lost 4 bases, J lost 6 bases, and 15 bases lay in between. From germline, CDR1 is ENHRY and CDR2 SYGVKD. CDR3 residues: CAISGGLGPAGELFF. The CDR3 DNA reads as TGTGCCATCAGTGGGGGTTTAGGGCCGGCCGGGGAGCTGTTTTTT.

CDR3 residues: CASSPTTGELFF. Here the CDR3 DNA reads TGTGCCAGCAGTCCAACGACCGGGGAGCTGTTTTTT. This chain uses TRBV6-6 with TRBJ2-2, with D uncertain. CDR1 is MNHNY and CDR2 is SVGAGI in the germline V gene (reference sequence). V lost 5 bases and J 5 bases, leaving 6 bases between the germline ends. The CDR3 has 12 residues.

CDR3 region: CASSVAGTSNEQFF. The CDR3 DNA is TGTGCCAGCAGCGTAGCCGGGACTAGCAATGAGCAGTTCTTC. The gene calls are TRBV9 and TRBJ2-1; 8 bases match TRBD2. CDR1 and CDR2 (germline): SGDLS, YYNGEE. This CDR3 contains 14 residues. The trim removed 0 bases at V and 6 bases at J, leaving 2 bases unmatched.

V is TRBV5-6 and J is TRBJ2-2; D might be TRBD1 (6 bases). Germline loops: CDR1 SGHDT, CDR2 YYEEEE. The CDR3 consists of 13 residues. The V end was cut by 6 bases, the J end by 4 bases, with 10 bases between. The CDR3 nucleotides are TGTGCCAGCACCAGGACAGCCACCGGGGAGCTGTTTTTT. Protein: CASTRTATGELFF.

Only one count was recorded for this clone. This chain connects TRBV6-1 to TRBJ1-1; 9 nucleotides align to TRBD1. Germline V gene sequence: CDR1 MNHNS, CDR2 SASEGT. The CDR3 runs 20 residues. V shed 0 bases and J 2 bases; nucleotides not matched to a gene: 16. As DNA, the CDR3 is TGTGCCAGCAGTGAAGCGCGGTGGGGACAGGGCAGTTTCAGAAACACTGAAGCTTTCTTT. Translation: CASSEARWGQGSFRNTEAFF.

DNA for the CDR3: TGTGCCAGCACAGAGGGGGCGTTCACTAATGAAAAACTGTTTTTT. Its protein is CASTEGAFTNEKLFF. This chain uses TRBV18 with TRBJ1-4; 7 bases match TRBD1. Germline V gene data show CDR1 as KGHSH and CDR2 as LQKENI. The trim removed 8 bases at V and 2 bases at J, leaving 8 bases unmatched. The CDR3 is 15 amino acids.

V gene TRBV7-9 combines with J gene TRBJ2-4; no clear D. V was shortened by 9 bases and J by 10 bases, with 10 bases between the two germline ends. CDR3 length: 10 amino acids. Germline CDR1 and CDR2: SEHNR and FQNEAQ (reference sequence). CDR3 protein: CASGDRIQYF. The CDR3 nucleotides are TGTGCCAGTGGGGATCGGATTCAGTACTTC.